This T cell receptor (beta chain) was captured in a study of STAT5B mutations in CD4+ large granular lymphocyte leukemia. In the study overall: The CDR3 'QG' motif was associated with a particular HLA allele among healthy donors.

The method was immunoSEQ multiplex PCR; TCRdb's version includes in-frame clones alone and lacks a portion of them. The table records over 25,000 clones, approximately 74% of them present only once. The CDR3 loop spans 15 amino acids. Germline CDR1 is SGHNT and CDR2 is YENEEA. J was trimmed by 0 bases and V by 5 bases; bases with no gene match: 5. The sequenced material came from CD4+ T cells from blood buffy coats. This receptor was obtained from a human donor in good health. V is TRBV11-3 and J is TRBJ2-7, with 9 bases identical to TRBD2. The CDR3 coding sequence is TGTGCCAGCAGCAAGAGCGGGGGGAGCTCCTACGAGCAGTACTTC. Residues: CASSKSGGSSYEQYF.